The 21 T cell receptor beta chains reported below all come from one sample, sequenced in a study of OX40 agonist ivuxolimab in advanced cancers. The protocol was immunoSEQ multiplex PCR, while the TCRdb copy is restricted to in-frame clones and leaves out a portion. In the table there are about 55,000 clones, approximately 86% of which are singletons. The sample was CD4+ or CD8+ T cells sorted from blood, taken in a trial of the OX40 agonist ivuxolimab. The receptors were gathered from an adult with an advanced solid tumor such as melanoma, head and neck, liver or kidney cancer.

The chain uses TRBV28 and TRBJ1-2; tentatively, D is TRBD1 (5 bases). The germline V and J ends were trimmed by 2 bases and 7 bases, with 11 bases remaining between them. Germline CDR1 is MDHEN and CDR2 is SYDVKM. The CDR3 has 13 amino acids. The CDR3 is CASSLLRVAGYTF. In DNA, the CDR3 is TGTGCCAGCAGTTTACTCAGGGTCGCTGGCTACACCTTC.

The chain joins TRBV18 to TRBJ2-3; 8 bases map to TRBD2. Germline lookup yields CDR1 KGHSH and CDR2 LQKENI. Trimming removed 3 bases from V and 2 bases from J; junction bases left unmatched: 10. The CDR3 contains 17 residues. In nucleotides, the CDR3 is TGTGCCAGCTCACCCACGGGAGGGGCACGGAACACAGATACGCAGTATTTT. Its translation is CASSPTGGARNTDTQYF.

The chain employs TRBV27 and TRBJ1-4; no firm D call. Germline CDR1 MNHEY, CDR2 SMNVEV (reference sequence). CDR3 length equals 15 residues. V was trimmed by 6 bases and J by 3 bases, leaving 14 bases between them. The CDR3 region has the DNA TGTGCCAGCAGACCCCGGTGGCGAGCTAATGAAAAACTGTTTTTT. Protein: CASRPRWRANEKLFF. Full variable domain (missing parts from reference TRBV27 and TRBJ1-4): EAQVTQNPRYLITVTGKKLTVTCSQNMNHEYMSWYRQDPGLGLRQIYYSMNVEVTDKGDVPEGYKVSRKEKRNFPLILESPSPNQTSLYFCASRPRWRANEKLFFGSGTQLSVL.

The chain has TRBV5-4 and TRBJ1-1; D possibly corresponds to TRBD1 (5 bases). Germline CDR1 reads SGHNT; CDR2 reads YYREEE (reference sequence). V lost 4 bases to trimming and J lost 4 bases, with 17 bases between them. CDR3 length equals 15 residues. CDR3 nucleotides: TGTGCCAGCAGCCCTGGCGGCTTCGGGGGCACTGAAGCTTTCTTT. This gives the protein CASSPGGFGGTEAFF.

The gene calls are TRBV5-1 and TRBJ2-5; 9 positions agree with TRBD1. The CDR3 covers 18 residues. V gave up 2 bases and J gave up 1 base; unmatched junction bases: 12. Per germline, CDR1 SGHRS and CDR2 YFSETQ. CDR3 loop: CASSLGQGMTKFQETQYF. CDR3 nucleotide sequence: TGCGCCAGCAGCTTAGGACAGGGGATGACGAAGTTCCAAGAGACCCAGTACTTC.

As for this clone: The CDR3 end shows no conserved phenylalanine or tryptophan, and so a read error is likely. The CDR3 loop reads CASSIWFGTDNSPLHL. DNA of the CDR3: TGTGCCAGTAGTATTTGGTTCGGGACAGATAATTCACCCCTCCACCTT. The genes are TRBV19 and TRBJ1-6, with 7 nucleotides matching TRBD1. The CDR3 has 16 amino acids. With 3 bases clipped from V and 5 bases from J, the junction kept 7 bases outside the gene matches. Germline V gives CDR1 LNHDA, CDR2 SQIVND (reference sequence).

The chain uses TRBV4-3 and TRBJ2-5; possibly TRBD2 for D (6 bases). The CDR3 sequence is 15 residues long. V gave up 4 bases and J gave up 4 bases, with 16 bases separating them. Germline CDR1 is LGHNA and CDR2 is YSLEER. CDR3 nucleotide sequence: TGCGCCAGCAGCCCTCTTTATCGCGGGATAGAGACCCAGTACTTC. Translation: CASSPLYRGIETQYF.

The chain has TRBV5-8 and TRBJ2-3, with D possibly TRBD2 on 6 matching bases. The length of the CDR3 is 16 residues. CDR1 is SGHTS, CDR2 YDEGEE, per germline. V was shortened by 4 bases and J by 0 bases, with 15 bases between the two germline ends. The CDR3 DNA follows: TGTGCCAGCAGCGTAGACGGGACTCTGAGCACAGATACGCAGTATTTT. This encodes CASSVDGTLSTDTQYF.

This rearrangement joins TRBV7-9 to TRBJ1-1; D perhaps matches TRBD1 (5 bases). The germline CDR1 and CDR2 sequences are SEHNR and FQNEAQ (reference sequence). This CDR3 is built from 13 residues. Trimming took off 5 bases at V and 7 bases at J, with 14 bases between the two ends. The CDR3 region is CASSDAQEFEAFF. The CDR3 DNA reads as TGTGCCAGCAGCGACGCACAGGAGTTTGAAGCTTTCTTT.

J is TRBJ2-2 and V is TRBV13; D assignment may be TRBD1 or TRBD2 (5 bases each). The germline CDR1 and CDR2 sequences are PRHDT and FYEKMQ (reference sequence). V was pared by 9 bases and J by 6 bases, with 11 bases between. This CDR3 has 12 residues. CDR3 sequence: CASLGVAGELFF. CDR3 nucleotide sequence: TGTGCCAGTTTGGGGGTAGCCGGGGAGCTGTTTTTT.

The chain combines TRBV7-9 with TRBJ1-4, with TRBD1 matching 7 bases. The CDR3 contains 14 residues. CDR1 and CDR2 from the germline V gene are SEHNR and FQNEAQ (reference sequence). After removal of 5 bases from V and 8 bases from J, the junction contained 8 bases not matched to a gene. CDR3 in amino acids: CASSLDREKEKLFF. For the CDR3, the DNA is TGTGCCAGCAGCCTTGACAGGGAGAAGGAAAAACTGTTTTTT. The complete variable domain, with remaining parts taken from reference TRBV7-9 and TRBJ1-4, reads DTGVSQNPRHKITKRGQNVTFRCDPISEHNRLYWYRQTLGQGPEFLTYFQNEAQLEKSRLLSDRFSAERPKGSFSTLEIQRTEQGDSAMYLCASSLDREKEKLFFGSGTQLSVL.

The V call is TRBV6-4, the J call TRBJ2-1; 12 bases fit TRBD2. V gave up 6 bases and J gave up 6 bases; unmatched junction bases: 3. The CDR3 extends over 14 amino acids. Germline CDR1 MRHNA, CDR2 SNTAGT. The CDR3 DNA is TGTGCCAGCAGACGGACTAGCGGGGTCAATGAGCAGTTCTTC. It yields the protein CASRRTSGVNEQFF.

This sequence joins TRBV9 and TRBJ2-3; 7 bases line up with TRBD1. V trimming: 3 bases; J trimming: 1 base; junction bases outside the gene matches: 2. Germline CDR1 SGDLS, CDR2 YYNGEE. The CDR3 totals 14 residues. This CDR3 reads CASSGGGGTDTQYF. The CDR3 DNA reads as TGTGCCAGCAGCGGAGGGGGCGGCACAGATACGCAGTATTTT.

This sequence joins TRBV13 and TRBJ2-1; maybe TRBD2 (7 bases). The CDR3 is 17 amino acids. Trimming shortened V by 5 bases and J by 7 bases, and 24 bases separated the two germline ends. From germline, CDR1 is PRHDT and CDR2 FYEKMQ (reference sequence). Here the CDR3 DNA reads TGTGCCAGCAGCCATCCTGTATGGGGGGGGCAGGGGAATGAGCAGTTCTTC. It is translated as CASSHPVWGGQGNEQFF.

This clone was detected only once. This chain links TRBV2 with TRBJ2-7; the D gene is possibly TRBD1 (6 bases). Germline CDR1 is SNHLY and CDR2 is FYNNEI. The V gene lost 0 bases and the J gene lost 4 bases, with 13 bases spanning the gap. The CDR3 length is 15 residues. CDR3 sequence (DNA): TGTGCCAGCAGTGAAGCATGGGGGCGCACATACGAGCAGTACTTC. This sequence encodes CASSEAWGRTYEQYF.

This clone was seen once. J is TRBJ2-3 and V is TRBV4-1; D perhaps matches TRBD2 (6 bases). The CDR3 loop spans 14 amino acids. Trimming shortened V by 7 bases and J by 4 bases, and 15 bases separated the two germline ends. The V gene's germline CDR1 is MGHRA and CDR2 YSYEKL. The CDR3 DNA reads as TGCGCCAGCACACCAAGTTGGGGGGCAGATACGCAGTATTTT. Protein: CASTPSWGADTQYF.

Comments on this clone: A read error may produce the germline difference seen at one junction end. This chain joins TRBV25-1 and TRBJ1-4, with D uncertain. Germline CDR1 and CDR2: MGHDK and SYGVNS. The CDR3 loop spans 13 amino acids. The CDR3: CASNELRAEKLFF. The CDR3 nucleotides are TGTGCCAGCAATGAATTAAGGGCGGAAAAACTGTTTTTT.

The chain recombines TRBV7-9 with TRBJ2-7; 8 positions match TRBD1. This CDR3 region has 13 residues. Germline lookup yields CDR1 SEHNR and CDR2 FQNEAQ (reference sequence). With V trimmed by 5 bases and J by 5 bases, 5 bases remained unmatched. This chain's CDR3 is CASSPDRVHEQYF. In DNA, the CDR3 is TGTGCCAGCAGCCCGGACAGGGTCCACGAGCAGTACTTC.

This chain joins TRBV6-6 and TRBJ2-5; either TRBD1 or TRBD2 may fit D (5 bases each). Germline loops: CDR1 MNHNY, CDR2 SVGAGI (reference sequence). The CDR3 loop spans 12 amino acids. Trimming cost V 4 bases and J 7 bases, with 10 bases left between them. Written as DNA, the CDR3 is TGTGCCAGCAGTTGGGACGGTGGGACCCAGTACTTC. It encodes CASSWDGGTQYF.

The chain uses TRBV10-1 and TRBJ2-2; D call uncertain. The CDR3 loop spans 15 amino acids. Germline values: CDR1 WNHNN, CDR2 SYGVQD (reference sequence). V gave up 2 bases and J gave up 4 bases, with 11 bases separating them. CDR3: CASSEPRIGTGELFF. CDR3 sequence (DNA): TGCGCCAGCAGTGAGCCCAGGATTGGCACCGGGGAGCTGTTTTTT.

The chain couples TRBV4-1 to TRBJ2-2, with D unresolved. Germline assignment: CDR1 MGHRA and CDR2 YSYEKL. The CDR3 totals 17 residues. The V end lost 0 bases, the J end lost 3 bases, and 14 bases lay between the germline ends. The CDR3 sequence is CASSQDSNSIDTGELFF. CDR3 DNA sequence: TGCGCCAGCAGCCAAGATAGTAATTCTATCGACACCGGGGAGCTGTTTTTT.